The clone carrying this TCR beta chain came up a few times. Its antigen is unknown. The size of this beta chain means little, since it is a stray read in a library made for alpha chains. This specimen comes from a study of spatial heterogeneity in lung cancer. Findings and limits, study-wide: Counts that tracked tumor mutation counts were those of expanded intratumoral alpha and beta TCRs. Ubiquitous expanded TCR counts tracked ubiquitous nonsynonymous mutations; regional expanded TCR counts tracked regional nonsynonymous mutations. It was estimated that coverage of tumor T cells reached around 7.7% for alpha chains and about 13% for beta chains.

Time point given: sample taken at primary tumor resection. 55 to 80 TRACERx patients with early, untreated non-small cell lung cancer donated samples. No cell sorting; template was whole RNA from tumor, lung tissue or PBMC. TCRdb passed the 5' RACE reads through MiXCR, listing each CDR3 protein once. Of 3,800 or so distinct CDR3 sequences listed, roughly 4.6% are singletons. Sample: lung tumor tissue, taken at surgery. The receptor was derived from a female donor with early-stage non-small cell lung cancer.

CDR3 sequence: CASSLGINRGQETQYF. CDR3 nucleotides: TGTGCCAGCAGCTTAGGGATCAACAGGGGGCAAGAGACCCAGTACTTC. This chain connects TRBV13 to TRBJ2-5, with 8 nucleotides matching TRBD1. This CDR3 region has 16 residues. The junction had 5 bases not matched to a gene; V was cut back by 0 bases and J by 2 bases. The germline V gene has CDR1 PRHDT and CDR2 FYEKMQ (reference sequence).